A selection of T cell receptor beta chains follows, all from one sample in a study of blood T cell repertoires in COVID-19. Sequenced by immunoSEQ multiplex PCR; TCRdb stores in-frame clones only, minus some. The data hold about 370,000 clones, with roughly nine tenths observed a single time. Input material: PBMCs or T cells enriched from blood (not recorded which). These receptors were collected from a man aged 18 to 30 who had recovered from COVID-19. The CDR3 runs from the conserved cysteine through the conserved F or W. A D gene is named only where the DNA matches it firmly. Clone size is not always given. Where it is, it says once, few, many or a class for expanded clones.

CDR3aa: CASSLLGPNEQFF
CDR3nt: TGTGCCAGCAGTTTGCTAGGTCCCAATGAGCAGTTCTTC
abundance: NA
d_gene: NA
j_gene: TRBJ2-1
v_gene: TRBV12-3/TRBV12-4

CDR3aa: CASSPLPPSGGHYEQYF
CDR3nt: TGTGCCAGCAGCCCCCTTCCGCCTAGCGGGGGACACTACGAGCAGTACTTC
abundance: NA
d_gene: TRBD2
j_gene: TRBJ2-7
v_gene: TRBV3-1/TRBV3-2

CDR3aa: CASEDRPAAFF
CDR3nt: TGTGCCAGCGAGGACAGACCCGCAGCTTTCTTT
abundance: NA
d_gene: NA
j_gene: TRBJ1-1
v_gene: TRBV7-9

CDR3aa: CASSRIGSGGATEQFF
CDR3nt: TGTGCCAGCAGCCGAATAGGGAGCGGGGGGGCGACCGAGCAGTTCTTC
abundance: NA
d_gene: TRBD2
j_gene: TRBJ2-1
v_gene: TRBV11-2

CDR3aa: CASSQVQEQFF
CDR3nt: TGTGCCAGCAGCCAAGTACAAGAACAGTTCTTC
abundance: NA
d_gene: NA
j_gene: TRBJ2-1
v_gene: TRBV11-2

CDR3aa: CASSDVLPRPNYGYTF
CDR3nt: TGTGCCAGCAGTGATGTACTCCCCCGTCCTAACTATGGCTACACCTTC
abundance: NA
d_gene: NA
j_gene: TRBJ1-2
v_gene: TRBV6-1

CDR3aa: CASRAAWTGTLNSPLHF
CDR3nt: TGTGCCAGCAGAGCAGCCTGGACCGGGACACTTAATTCACCCCTCCACTTT
abundance: NA
d_gene: NA
j_gene: TRBJ1-6
v_gene: TRBV19

CDR3aa: CASSTTGTSYEQYF
CDR3nt: TGTGCCAGCAGCACCACAGGAACCTCCTACGAGCAGTACTTC
abundance: NA
d_gene: NA
j_gene: TRBJ2-7
v_gene: TRBV7-2

CDR3aa: CASSMGRNYGYTF
CDR3nt: TGTGCCAGTAGTATGGGGCGGAACTATGGCTACACCTTC
abundance: NA
d_gene: NA
j_gene: TRBJ1-2
v_gene: TRBV19

CDR3aa: CAGSGLAVNEQFF
CDR3nt: TGTGCCGGATCGGGACTAGCGGTGAATGAGCAGTTCTTC
abundance: NA
d_gene: TRBD2
j_gene: TRBJ2-1
v_gene: TRBV30

CDR3aa: CAWSWAPDQPQHF
CDR3nt: TGTGCCTGGAGTTGGGCCCCCGATCAGCCCCAGCATTTT
abundance: NA
d_gene: NA
j_gene: TRBJ1-5
v_gene: TRBV30

CDR3aa: CSVEGRQGPMGYTF
CDR3nt: TGCAGCGTTGAGGGTAGACAGGGTCCTATGGGCTACACCTTC
abundance: NA
d_gene: TRBD1
j_gene: TRBJ1-2
v_gene: TRBV29-1

CDR3aa: CASSMVPGWEQYF
CDR3nt: TGTGCCAGTAGTATGGTGCCGGGTTGGGAGCAGTACTTC
abundance: once
d_gene: NA
j_gene: TRBJ2-7
v_gene: TRBV19

CDR3aa: CASSVFRAGGRQTQYF
CDR3nt: TGTGCCAGCAGTGTATTTCGGGCAGGGGGCAGGCAGACCCAGTACTTC
abundance: NA
d_gene: TRBD1
j_gene: TRBJ2-5
v_gene: TRBV6-1

CDR3aa: CASSPVGGRDTDTQYF
CDR3nt: TGTGCCAGCTCACCCGTAGGGGGCCGGGACACAGATACGCAGTATTTT
abundance: NA
d_gene: TRBD1
j_gene: TRBJ2-3
v_gene: TRBV18

CDR3aa: CASSLGVLAGANTGELFF
CDR3nt: TGTGCCAGCAGCTTAGGGGTTCTAGCGGGAGCTAACACCGGGGAGCTGTTTTTT
abundance: NA
d_gene: TRBD2
j_gene: TRBJ2-2
v_gene: TRBV7-8

CDR3aa: CASRPSSAAGGYTF
CDR3nt: TGTGCCAGCAGACCGTCATCGGCAGCGGGGGGCTACACCTTC
abundance: once
d_gene: NA
j_gene: TRBJ1-2
v_gene: TRBV9

CDR3aa: CASSRTGVFDEQFF
CDR3nt: TGTGCCAGCAGCCGGACAGGGGTATTCGATGAGCAGTTCTTC
abundance: once
d_gene: TRBD1
j_gene: TRBJ2-1
v_gene: TRBV6-4

CDR3aa: CASSLAGSGTRTDTQYF
CDR3nt: TGCGCCAGCAGCTTGGCCGGTAGCGGGACACGCACAGATACGCAGTATTTT
abundance: NA
d_gene: TRBD2
j_gene: TRBJ2-3
v_gene: TRBV5-1

CDR3aa: CASSFADRQETQYF
CDR3nt: TGCGCCAGCAGCTTTGCGGACAGGCAAGAGACCCAGTACTTC
abundance: NA
d_gene: TRBD1
j_gene: TRBJ2-5
v_gene: TRBV5-1

CDR3aa: CSVGGTGTDTQYF
CDR3nt: TGCAGCGTTGGAGGAACGGGCACAGATACGCAGTATTTT
abundance: NA
d_gene: NA
j_gene: TRBJ2-3
v_gene: TRBV29-1

CDR3aa: CASSPSFSPEAFF
CDR3nt: TGTGCCAGCAGCCCCAGTTTCTCCCCTGAAGCTTTCTTT
abundance: NA
d_gene: NA
j_gene: TRBJ1-1
v_gene: TRBV28

CDR3aa: CASSLATGMNTEAFF
CDR3nt: TGTGCCAGCAGTTTAGCCACAGGGATGAACACTGAAGCTTTCTTT
abundance: NA
d_gene: NA
j_gene: TRBJ1-1
v_gene: TRBV27

CDR3aa: CASSTGERLANYGYTF
CDR3nt: TGTGCCAGTAGTACAGGGGAGCGGCTTGCTAACTATGGCTACACCTTC
abundance: once
d_gene: NA
j_gene: TRBJ1-2
v_gene: TRBV19

CDR3aa: CASISQGWYQPQHF
CDR3nt: TGTGCCAGCATCTCACAGGGATGGTATCAGCCCCAGCATTTT
abundance: NA
d_gene: NA
j_gene: TRBJ1-5
v_gene: TRBV28

CDR3aa: CASTGQVGQPQHF
CDR3nt: TGTGCCAGTACTGGACAGGTAGGGCAGCCCCAGCATTTT
abundance: NA
d_gene: TRBD1
j_gene: TRBJ1-5
v_gene: TRBV19

CDR3aa: CASSLMSGVNTEAFF
CDR3nt: TGTGCCAGCAGTTTAATGTCAGGGGTTAACACTGAAGCTTTCTTT
abundance: NA
d_gene: NA
j_gene: TRBJ1-1
v_gene: TRBV27

CDR3aa: CASSSEQGRHGYTF
CDR3nt: TGTGCCAGCTCGTCTGAACAGGGTCGGCATGGCTACACCTTC
abundance: few
d_gene: NA
j_gene: TRBJ1-2
v_gene: TRBV18

CDR3aa: CASSLQASVNTGELFF
CDR3nt: TGTGCCAGTAGCCTTCAGGCCTCCGTGAACACCGGGGAGCTGTTTTTT
abundance: once
d_gene: NA
j_gene: TRBJ2-2
v_gene: TRBV19

CDR3aa: CASSPTTGGRYEQYF
CDR3nt: TGTGCCAGCAGCCCAACCACAGGGGGCAGGTACGAGCAGTACTTC
abundance: few
d_gene: TRBD1
j_gene: TRBJ2-7
v_gene: TRBV28

CDR3aa: CASSQQDTSYEQYF
CDR3nt: TGCGCCAGCAGCCAACAGGACACGTCCTACGAGCAGTACTTC
abundance: NA
d_gene: NA
j_gene: TRBJ2-7
v_gene: TRBV5-1

CDR3aa: CASSMVPGQVNEKLFF
CDR3nt: TGTGCCAGTAGTATGGTACCGGGACAGGTTAATGAAAAACTGTTTTTT
abundance: NA
d_gene: TRBD1
j_gene: TRBJ1-4
v_gene: TRBV19

CDR3aa: CASSVRTSESYEQYF
CDR3nt: TGTGCCAGCAGCGTGCGGACTAGCGAGTCCTACGAGCAGTACTTC
abundance: NA
d_gene: TRBD2
j_gene: TRBJ2-7
v_gene: TRBV7-2

CDR3aa: CASSRTGTSGKGEQFF
CDR3nt: TGTGCCAGCAGCCGGACCGGGACTAGCGGGAAGGGTGAGCAGTTCTTC
abundance: NA
d_gene: TRBD2
j_gene: TRBJ2-1
v_gene: TRBV9